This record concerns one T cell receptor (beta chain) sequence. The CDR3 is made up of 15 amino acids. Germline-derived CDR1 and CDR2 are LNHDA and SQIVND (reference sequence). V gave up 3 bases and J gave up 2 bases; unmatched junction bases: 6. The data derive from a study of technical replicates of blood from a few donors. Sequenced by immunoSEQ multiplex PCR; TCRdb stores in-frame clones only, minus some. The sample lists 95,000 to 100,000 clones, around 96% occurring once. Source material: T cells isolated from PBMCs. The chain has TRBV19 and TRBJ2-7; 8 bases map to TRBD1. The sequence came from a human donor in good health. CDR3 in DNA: TGTGCCAGTAGTATTGTGCAGGGGGCCCCCTACGAGCAGTACTTC. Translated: CASSIVQGAPYEQYF.